This T cell receptor (beta chain) was obtained from a study of blood T cells in healthy people across ages. With each sample, at least 5 micrograms of total RNA were extracted. Combining a sample-barcoded 5' primer with a J-beta primer mix, a second PCR ran for about 7 to 11 cycles. TCRdb processed the 5' RACE reads anew with MiXCR; each CDR3 protein has one entry. The sample includes 1.4 million to 1.5 million distinct CDR3 sequences, around 42% of them seen just once. Germline V lookup: CDR1 MNHEY, CDR2 SVGEGT. With 5 bases removed from V and 0 bases from J, the gap between germline ends came to 14 bases. The length of the CDR3 is 16 residues. Findings and limits, study-wide: Researchers said unsorted PBMCs prevented a conclusive naive versus antigen-experienced comparison.

This clonotype was seen more than once but under ten times. Its matching antigen is unknown. This sequence originates from a woman between 18 and 29 years old in good health. The J gene is TRBJ2-1, the V gene TRBV6-2 or TRBV6-3; no clear D gene. The sample was blood. The CDR3: CASSALRADSYNEQFF. CDR3 bases: TGTGCCAGCAGTGCCCTTAGGGCGGACTCCTACAATGAGCAGTTCTTC.